A selection of T cell receptor beta chains follows, all from one sample in a study of shared T cell receptors in the human thymus. Data came from immunoSEQ multiplex PCR; TCRdb stores just in-frame clones and leaves some out. The repertoire has 700,000 or so clones, approximately 83% of them found once; the top ten carry more than 0.01%. The sample was also reused in another study, on human thymus T cells.

Input material: thymocytes. These receptor sequences come from a girl under three years old with a congenital heart defect. The CDR3 runs from the conserved cysteine through the conserved F or W. D genes are given only for firm matches. Part of the rows lack a size; the others show once, few, many or a class for expanded clones.

J | size | D | V | CDR3 | DNA
TRBJ1-1 | . | . | TRBV5-1 | CASRAGGTIDTEAFF | TGCGCCAGCAGAGCGGGGGGGACAATCGACACTGAAGCTTTCTTT
TRBJ1-3 | . | TRBD1 | TRBV19 | CASSSTRDSPTSVSGNTIYF | TGTGCCAGTAGTAGCACCCGGGACAGCCCCACTTCAGTCTCTGGAAACACCATATATTTT
TRBJ1-1 | . | . | TRBV5-1 | CASSAQGGDTEAFF | TGCGCCAGCAGCGCTCAGGGAGGGGACACTGAAGCTTTCTTT
TRBJ2-1 | few | . | TRBV27 | CASSLAPGLNNEQFF | TGTGCCAGCAGTTTGGCCCCAGGGCTCAACAATGAGCAGTTCTTC
TRBJ2-7 | once | . | TRBV5-1 | CASSLRGIQFYEQYF | TGCGCCAGCAGCTTAAGGGGGATTCAATTTTACGAGCAGTACTTC
TRBJ1-1 | . | . | TRBV4-1 | CASSRLRGTPSPHSQNTEAFF | TGCGCCAGCAGCCGCCTAAGAGGGACACCCAGCCCCCATTCCCAAAACACTGAAGCTTTCTTT
TRBJ1-4 | few | . | TRBV19 | CASSIDRDEKTLTTNEKLFF | TGTGCCAGTAGTATAGATCGCGACGAGAAGACATTAACAACTAATGAAAAACTGTTTTTT
TRBJ1-6 | . | . | TRBV10-1 | CASSIRGTNQKSPLHF | TGCGCCAGCAGCATCCGTGGGACAAATCAAAAATCCCCCCTCCACTTT
TRBJ1-2 | . | . | TRBV12-5 | CASGTRGRRFHGYTF | TGTGCTAGTGGTACCCGCGGGCGTAGGTTTCATGGCTACACCTTC
TRBJ1-6 | . | . | TRBV14 | CASSQVRPGASPLHF | TGTGCCAGCAGCCAAGTTCGCCCAGGGGCTTCACCCCTCCACTTT
TRBJ1-1 | . | TRBD1 | TRBV29-1 | CSVWDRGEAFF | TGCAGCGTTTGGGACAGGGGAGAAGCTTTCTTT
TRBJ1-1 | few | . | TRBV4-3 | CASSQEQPGYTEAFF | TGCGCCAGCAGCCAAGAACAGCCGGGGTACACTGAAGCTTTCTTT
TRBJ1-1 | . | . | TRBV5-1 | CAGSHRVEGWAFF | TGCGCCGGATCTCACAGGGTAGAGGGTTGGGCTTTCTTT
TRBJ1-4 | . | TRBD1 | TRBV28 | CASSTDRGCEKLFF | TGTGCCAGCAGTACGGACAGGGGTTGTGAAAAACTGTTTTTT
TRBJ2-5 | . | TRBD2 | TRBV9 | CASSAYRGGSRQETQYF | TGTGCCAGCAGCGCCTACCGGGGGGGGAGTAGGCAAGAGACCCAGTACTTC
TRBJ1-1 | . | . | TRBV5-1 | CASSLGPPNTEAFF | TGCGCCAGCAGCTTGGGGCCCCCGAACACTGAAGCTTTCTTT
TRBJ2-3 | once | TRBD2 | TRBV19 | CASSIRLAGDTQYF | TGTGCCAGTAGTATAAGACTAGCGGGGGATACGCAGTATTTT
TRBJ2-7 | . | TRBD1 | TRBV27 | CASIGQGPNEQYF | TGTGCCAGCATAGGACAGGGTCCCAACGAGCAGTACTTC
TRBJ2-5 | once | TRBD1 | TRBV5-6 | CASSYRDRGETQYF | TGTGCCAGCAGTTATAGGGACAGGGGGGAGACCCAGTACTTC
TRBJ1-5 | . | TRBD1 | TRBV4-1 | CASSLGTGDQPQHF | TGCGCCAGCAGTTTGGGGACAGGGGATCAGCCCCAGCATTTT
TRBJ2-3 | . | TRBD2 | TRBV5-8 | CASSLERLARKYTDTQYF | TGTGCCAGCAGCTTGGAGCGACTAGCCCGAAAGTACACAGATACGCAGTATTTT
TRBJ1-3 | . | . | TRBV29-1 | CSVRAGGGVSSGNTIYF | TGCAGCGTTCGTGCTGGGGGAGGCGTGAGCTCTGGAAACACCATATATTTT
TRBJ2-3 | . | . | TRBV4-3 | CASSQDSRGANPSTDTQYF | TGCGCCAGCAGCCAAGATAGCCGGGGGGCCAACCCTAGCACAGATACGCAGTATTTT
TRBJ2-5 | . | TRBD2 | TRBV10-3 | CAISDLWELAGREETQYF | TGTGCCATCAGTGATCTCTGGGAACTAGCGGGGAGGGAGGAGACCCAGTACTTC
TRBJ1-1 | . | . | TRBV7-9 | CASSSGMREERITEAFF | TGTGCCAGCAGCTCCGGCATGCGGGAGGAGAGGATCACTGAAGCTTTCTTT
TRBJ1-1 | . | . | TRBV6-5 | CASSGGESGVTEAFF | TGTGCCAGCAGTGGCGGGGAGAGTGGGGTCACTGAAGCTTTCTTT
TRBJ2-1 | . | . | TRBV6-5 | CASSYKVWAQFDEQFF | TGTGCCAGCAGTTACAAGGTGTGGGCTCAATTCGATGAGCAGTTCTTC
TRBJ1-5 | . | . | TRBV18 | CASSPPSGPQHF | TGTGCCAGCTCACCCCCCAGCGGGCCCCAGCATTTT
TRBJ2-7 | . | . | TRBV19 | CASSIGPGYKEQYF | TGTGCCAGTAGTATAGGGCCAGGTTATAAGGAGCAGTACTTC
TRBJ2-1 | . | TRBD2 | TRBV10-1 | CASKPGLAGGSYNEQFF | TGCGCCAGCAAACCGGGACTAGCGGGGGGCTCCTACAATGAGCAGTTCTTC
TRBJ1-3 | . | . | TRBV9 | CASSVTGYGNTIYF | TGTGCCAGCAGCGTCACAGGGTACGGAAACACCATATATTTT
TRBJ2-7 | . | TRBD1 | TRBV27 | CASSLSKGQANYEQYF | TGTGCCAGCAGTTTATCGAAGGGACAGGCTAACTACGAGCAGTACTTC
TRBJ2-3 | . | TRBD2 | TRBV5-1 | CASSLGEGSTDTQYF | TGCGCCAGCAGCTTGGGGGAGGGGAGCACAGATACGCAGTATTTT
TRBJ2-3 | . | . | TRBV30 | CAWSEGVSTDTQYF | TGTGCCTGGAGCGAGGGGGTGAGCACAGATACGCAGTATTTT
TRBJ2-5 | once | TRBD2 | TRBV7-3 | CASSPGRTSAYQETQYF | TGTGCCAGCAGCCCCGGCAGGACTAGCGCCTACCAAGAGACCCAGTACTTC
TRBJ1-4 | . | . | TRBV30 | CAWSRQVLLNEKLFF | TGTGCCTGGAGTAGGCAGGTCTTATTGAATGAAAAACTGTTTTTT
TRBJ2-7 | . | . | TRBV7-6 | CASSLGPGYEQYF | TGTGCCAGCAGCTTAGGTCCGGGATACGAGCAGTACTTC
TRBJ2-5 | . | TRBD1 | TRBV2 | CASSDGTGKETQYF | TGTGCCAGCAGTGATGGGACAGGGAAAGAGACCCAGTACTTC
TRBJ2-5 | . | . | TRBV28 | CASTKPEQETQYF | TGTGCCAGCACCAAACCGGAGCAAGAGACCCAGTACTTC
TRBJ1-1 | . | . | TRBV12-2 | CASRLDRGLVGRVTEAFF | TGTGCAAGTCGCTTAGACAGGGGGCTGGTAGGTCGAGTCACTGAAGCTTTCTTT
TRBJ2-5 | . | . | TRBV9 | CASSGGHKETQYF | TGTGCCAGCAGCGGGGGACATAAAGAGACCCAGTACTTC
TRBJ2-1 | . | TRBD2 | TRBV2 | CASTPSWASGLYNEQFF | TGTGCCAGCACCCCGTCATGGGCTAGCGGTCTCTACAATGAGCAGTTCTTC
TRBJ1-1 | . | TRBD1 | TRBV11-2 | CASSTTGAWYTEAFF | TGTGCCAGCAGCACGACAGGGGCGTGGTACACTGAAGCTTTCTTT
TRBJ2-7 | . | . | TRBV6-6 | CASSYSMGAEQYF | TGTGCCAGCAGTTACTCGATGGGCGCCGAGCAGTACTTC